Described below is a single TCR beta chain sequence and its context. The CDR3 is 19 residues long. Germline V gene lookup returns CDR1 WSHSY and CDR2 SAAADI. V lost 3 bases and J lost 1; bases outside the gene matches: 10. This record belongs to a study of long-term antiretroviral therapy in people with HIV. The immunoSEQ assay was v3.0, run at survey level. Generated by immunoSEQ multiplex PCR, the TCRdb table keeps only in-frame clones and is missing some. The sample lists 20,000 to 25,000 clones, approximately 78% occurring once. The input for sequencing was unsorted PBMCs, taken 0.2 years after starting antiretroviral therapy. J is TRBJ2-4 and V is TRBV10-2, with TRBD1 matching 12 bases. The sequence was obtained from a young woman with HIV. The CDR3 region is CASSEPGQGAVWAKNIQYF. As DNA, the CDR3 is TGCGCCAGCAGTGAACCGGGACAGGGGGCTGTTTGGGCCAAAAACATTCAGTACTTC.